This T cell receptor beta chain was observed in a study of beta chain features in type 1 diabetes. On this clone itself: No antigen is known for it.

Expressed TCRB transcripts were sequenced, since all the RNA that had been isolated was reverse transcribed. The table came from immunoSEQ multiplex PCR; TCRdb's copy has only in-frame clones and leaves some out. The sample has 100,000 to 150,000 clones; roughly 10% are singletons. General study findings and limits: In cDNA sequencing, cells with high TCR expression could be over-represented. Within patients, naive, central memory and Treg TCRB repertoires seemed more similar than within healthy donors. There was a moderate but significant shortening of TCRB CDR3s in all four CD4+ subsets of Type 1 diabetes patients.

The CDR3 runs 15 residues. The V gene lost 2 bases and the J gene lost 1 base, with 8 bases spanning the gap. The germline CDR1 and CDR2 sequences are SGHTA and FQGNSA. The TCR comes from a man younger than 45 with type 1 diabetes. The genes are TRBV7-2 and TRBJ2-2, with D tentatively TRBD2 (6 bases). The material sequenced was central memory CD4+ T cells from blood. CDR3 amino acids: CASSLRLGNTGELFF. The CDR3 nucleotides read TGTGCCAGCAGCTTAAGACTAGGGAACACCGGGGAGCTGTTTTTT.